This T cell receptor beta chain stems from a study of T-cell memory formation after mild COVID-19. TCRdb processed the 5' RACE reads anew with MiXCR; each CDR3 protein has one entry. The table records fewer than 450,000 distinct CDR3 sequences, roughly 21% of them present only once. The CDR3 spans 14 residues. Trimming removed 0 bases at V and 3 bases at J, with 7 bases between. Germline loops: CDR1 SGHDT, CDR2 YYEEEE. This clonotype was detected a few times. Sample: PBMCs or a T cell subset sorted from them (not recorded which). The sequence derives from an adult woman who had mild COVID-19 (a few samples of this study predate the infection). Cell type and time point are not known. The chain combines TRBV5-6 with TRBJ1-5; D gene uncertain. The CDR3 loop is CASSLGSYNQPQHF. CDR3 bases: TGTGCCAGCAGCTTGGGCAGCTACAATCAGCCCCAGCATTTT.